The rows below give T cell receptor beta chains drawn from one sample of a study of T cell responses to AZD1222 COVID-19 vaccine. Assay: immunoSEQ multiplex PCR; the TCRdb copy retains only in-frame clones and omits some. The data show about 150,000 clones, roughly 88% seen once. The sequences come from peripheral blood, collected on day 0 of MenACWY control vaccination. These receptors all stem from an adult in good health. Both conserved end residues are part of each CDR3. A row's size may be missing; if present it is once, few, many or a size class.

TRBJ1-1,TRBV7-2,14,once,CASSRDSQNTEAFF
TRBJ2-5,TRBV23-1,14,-,CASSQQLAGETQYF
TRBJ1-1,TRBV5-8,16,-,CASSLGPNRGQTEAFF
TRBJ1-2,TRBV21-1,12,-,CASIGVDRGYTF
TRBJ2-2,TRBV28,13,-,CASSLANTGELFF
TRBJ1-2,TRBV7-2,12,-,CASSQNYYGYTF
TRBJ2-2,TRBV18,12,-,CASSTDGGELFF
TRBJ2-7,TRBV11-1,17,-,CASSLAVYPGQGNEQYF
TRBJ1-3,TRBV9,13,-,CASSVGLGNTIYF
TRBJ2-6,TRBV19,15,-,CASGTFSSGANVLTF
TRBJ2-1,TRBV4-1,15,-,CASSQAMSRLNEQFF
TRBJ1-1,TRBV7-2,15,-,CASSLASRPNTEAFF
TRBJ1-1,TRBV2,14,-,CASRRTGQNTEAFF
TRBJ2-7,TRBV15,14,-,CATSRDRLAGEQYF
TRBJ1-2,TRBV6-5,12,once,CASSYSIAGYTF
TRBJ1-1,TRBV5-1,14,-,CASSSGQGGTEAFF
TRBJ2-7,TRBV5-6,14,-,CASSPGRPSYEQYF
TRBJ2-2,TRBV30,13,-,CAWSVLNTGELFF
TRBJ1-5,TRBV6-5,15,once,CASSYSGTVNQPQHF
TRBJ1-3,TRBV3-1/TRBV3-2,13,-,CASRDRAGNTIYF
TRBJ1-3,TRBV2,14,-,CASNPTGRGNTIYF
TRBJ1-4,TRBV28,14,once,CASRGAEGAEKLFF
TRBJ1-1,TRBV5-1,15,-,CASSLTGQGNTEAFF
TRBJ2-5,TRBV12-1,14,-,CASSFERLKETQYF
TRBJ2-7,TRBV5-4,12,-,CASSFDSYEQYF
TRBJ1-5,TRBV30,15,-,CAWTQTGIGNQPQHF
TRBJ1-2,TRBV12-3/TRBV12-4,13,few,CASRRQGGYGYTF
TRBJ1-3,TRBV11-3,16,-,CASSLGGLRASNTIYF
TRBJ1-1,TRBV10-3,13,-,CAISDRGATEAFF
TRBJ1-1,TRBV7-8,16,-,CASSSRGGVRNTEAFF
TRBJ2-5,TRBV25-1,11,-,CASSRLQAQYF
TRBJ2-7,TRBV7-9,18,few,CASSTYQGQGYLGFEQYF
TRBJ1-4,TRBV5-1,14,-,CASSRGQGNEKLFF
TRBJ2-2,TRBV6-4,14,many,CASSPQRTTGELFF
TRBJ2-7,TRBV12-5,15,-,CASGLVRLAGFEQYF
TRBJ1-2,TRBV5-1,13,-,CASSLESGYGYTF
TRBJ1-4,TRBV7-9,15,-,CASSLSPRGEEKLFF
TRBJ2-5,TRBV7-7,14,-,CASGDWQGEETQYF
TRBJ1-5,TRBV19,15,-,CASSIVVGEYQPQHF
TRBJ2-1,TRBV4-2,17,-,CASSQVGTLSSYNEQFF